Presented here are 2 T cell receptor beta chains from one specimen sequenced in a study of blood T cell repertoires in COVID-19. The assay was immunoSEQ multiplex PCR, and TCRdb's table has in-frame clones only and misses some. This table holds fewer than 450,000 clones, 88% found once. Sequenced input: peripheral blood. These receptor sequences come from a woman aged 70 to 79 with COVID-19, enrolled during active disease.

The V and J genes are TRBV7-2 and TRBJ1-6, with a possible D match to TRBD1 (5 bases). The germline V gene has CDR1 SGHTA and CDR2 FQGNSA. This CDR3 is built from 15 residues. V lost 5 bases to trimming and J lost 6 bases, with 14 bases between them. DNA for the CDR3: TGTGCCAGCAGCCAAGCGGGACGGCTTAATTCACCCCTCCACTTT. The encoded protein is CASSQAGRLNSPLHF. Full variable domain (outside the CDR3, taken from reference TRBV7-2 and TRBJ1-6): GAGVSQSPSNKVTEKGKDVELRCDPISGHTALYWYRQSLGQGLEFLIYFQGNSAPDKSGLPSDRFSAERTGGSVSTLTIQRTQQEDSAVYLCASSQAGRLNSPLHFGNGTRLTVT.

This clone was observed a single time. This chain uses TRBV25-1 with TRBJ1-1, with D unresolved. This CDR3 has 13 amino acids. Germline V gives CDR1 MGHDK, CDR2 SYGVNS. The V end lost 7 bases, the J end lost 2 bases, and 11 bases lay between the germline ends. CDR3 protein: CASNGEGNTEAFF. DNA for the CDR3: TGTGCCAGCAATGGAGAGGGAAACACTGAAGCTTTCTTT.